This is a list of T cell receptor beta chains from one sample in a study of T cells in Graves' hyperthyroidism and ophthalmopathy. TCRdb passed the multiplex PCR reads through MiXCR, listing each CDR3 protein once. The data show about 700,000 distinct CDR3 sequences, 14% seen once. The specimen was blood. These TCRs come from a woman younger than 30 with Graves' hyperthyroidism. CDR3s include the opening cysteine and the closing phenylalanine or tryptophan. The D gene is left open where the match is weak. Clone size is given for some rows only: seen once, a few or many times, or a class if the clone is expanded.

d_call,v_call,clone_size,j_call,cdr3_aa,cdr3_nt
TRBD1,TRBV18,.,TRBJ2-1,CASSSGQGLDEQFF,TGTGCCAGCTCATCCGGACAGGGCTTGGATGAGCAGTTCTTC
.,TRBV7-9,.,TRBJ2-4,CASSFIAGSGNIQYF,TGTGCCAGCAGCTTTATCGCGGGGAGTGGTAACATTCAGTACTTC
.,TRBV18,many,TRBJ2-7,CASSPKLGYEQYF,TGTGCCAGCTCACCGAAGCTAGGGTACGAGCAGTACTTC
TRBD2,TRBV11-2,few,TRBJ2-7,CASSPIKREGPYEQYF,TGTGCCAGCAGCCCAATCAAGCGGGAGGGCCCGTACGAGCAGTACTTC
TRBD2,TRBV3-1,many,TRBJ2-3,CASSLRLAGGPSSSTDTQYF,TGTGCCAGCAGTCTCCGACTAGCGGGAGGGCCCTCGTCTAGCACAGATACGCAGTATTTT
TRBD2,TRBV3-1,many,TRBJ2-2,CASSQAGLAANTGELFF,TGTGCCAGCAGCCAGGCCGGACTAGCGGCGAACACCGGGGAGCTGTTTTTT
TRBD2,TRBV28,few,TRBJ2-7,CASSPAGLAGLYEQYF,TGTGCCAGCAGCCCAGCCGGACTAGCGGGTTTGTACGAGCAGTACTTC
.,TRBV3-1,many,TRBJ1-5,CASSHLDQPQHF,TGTGCCAGCAGCCATTTGGATCAGCCCCAGCATTTT
.,TRBV20-1,many,TRBJ1-2,CSAKTVGLDYGYTF,TGCAGTGCTAAGACAGTCGGGCTTGACTATGGCTACACCTTC
TRBD1,TRBV7-9,many,TRBJ1-3,CASREPQGEGSGNTIYF,TGTGCCAGCAGGGAACCACAGGGGGAAGGCTCTGGAAACACCATATATTTT
.,TRBV30,many,TRBJ1-2,CAWSVQTGYGYTF,TGTGCCTGGAGTGTACAGACGGGCTATGGCTACACCTTC
TRBD1,TRBV28,many,TRBJ2-1,CASSLTGQGAYNEQFF,TGTGCCAGCAGTTTAACGGGACAGGGAGCCTACAATGAGCAGTTCTTC
.,TRBV7-9,.,TRBJ2-7,CVSSGPLLAGDEQYF,TGTGTCAGCAGCGGTCCCCTTCTGGCGGGCGACGAGCAGTACTTC
TRBD2,TRBV9,many,TRBJ2-1,CASTGPRASGYNEQFF,TGTGCCAGCACGGGCCCTAGAGCTAGCGGTTACAATGAGCAGTTCTTC
.,TRBV7-3,.,TRBJ2-1,CASSPARDPYNEQFF,TGTGCCAGCAGCCCCGCCCGGGACCCCTACAATGAGCAGTTCTTC
.,TRBV14,many,TRBJ1-4,CASSQGFATNEKLFF,TGTGCCAGCAGCCAAGGGTTTGCAACTAATGAAAAACTGTTTTTT
.,TRBV6-1,few,TRBJ2-5,CASSEPQDWEETQYF,TGTGCCAGCAGTGAACCCCAGGACTGGGAAGAGACCCAGTACTTC
.,TRBV5-4,few,TRBJ2-1,CASSLEFNEQFF,TGTGCCAGCAGCTTGGAATTTAATGAGCAGTTCTTC
TRBD2,TRBV19,few,TRBJ2-1,CASSVFLAGAYNEQFF,TGTGCCAGTAGTGTGTTCCTAGCGGGAGCTTACAATGAGCAGTTCTTC
TRBD2,TRBV7-2,many,TRBJ2-7,CASSSGPRLAVYEQYF,TGTGCCAGCAGCAGTGGCCCACGACTAGCGGTTTACGAGCAGTACTTC
TRBD1,TRBV18,.,TRBJ2-7,CASSGDREQYF,TGTGCCAGCTCAGGGGACAGGGAGCAGTACTTC
TRBD1,TRBV27,.,TRBJ1-5,CASSLSGTGGSLIAQPQHF,TGTGCCAGCAGTTTATCTGGGACAGGGGGCTCCCTTATTGCTCAGCCCCAGCATTTT
.,TRBV11-2,many,TRBJ2-7,CASSVGRGRLLRNEQYF,TGTGCCAGCAGCGTAGGAAGAGGTCGGCTCCTAAGGAACGAGCAGTACTTC
.,TRBV3-1,few,TRBJ2-6,CASSPEARGAGANVLTF,TGTGCCAGCAGCCCCGAGGCCAGGGGGGCTGGGGCCAACGTCCTGACTTTC
TRBD2,TRBV5-5,many,TRBJ2-2,CASSFGASGTYTNTGELFF,TGTGCCAGCAGCTTTGGGGCTAGCGGTACATATACGAACACCGGGGAGCTGTTTTTT
.,TRBV20-1,many,TRBJ1-2,CSARKGGGRDYGYTF,TGCAGTGCTAGAAAGGGGGGGGGGAGAGACTATGGCTACACCTTC
TRBD2,TRBV28,many,TRBJ2-1,CASSLWASGGRNEQFF,TGTGCCAGCAGTTTATGGGCTAGCGGGGGGAGGAATGAGCAGTTCTTC
.,TRBV20-1,few,TRBJ1-1,CSARVGGRPETEAFF,TGCAGTGCTAGAGTAGGGGGGCGGCCTGAGACTGAAGCTTTCTTT